This T cell receptor beta chain was recorded in a study of blood T cell repertoires in COVID-19. Trimming stripped 4 bases from V and 0 bases from J, with 10 bases between. The CDR3 runs 15 residues. In germline, CDR1 is LGHDT, CDR2 YNNKEL (reference sequence). Study processing details: Amplifying reference gene primers gave estimates of nucleated cell counts. Clones were read by immunoSEQ multiplex PCR, and TCRdb kept only the in-frame ones, dropping some. Clone size and V and J calls were adopted from that table, with D and trimming inferred from the DNA. The sample has roughly 56,000 clones; 85% are singletons.

The chain recombines TRBV3-1 (or the pseudogene TRBV3-2) with TRBJ2-4; D gene unclear. Source material: peripheral blood. The clonotype originates from a human donor in a cohort sampled during active COVID-19. CDR3 sequence: CASSPDTLAKNIQYF. CDR3 in DNA: TGTGCCAGCAGCCCCGACACGCTAGCCAAAAACATTCAGTACTTC.